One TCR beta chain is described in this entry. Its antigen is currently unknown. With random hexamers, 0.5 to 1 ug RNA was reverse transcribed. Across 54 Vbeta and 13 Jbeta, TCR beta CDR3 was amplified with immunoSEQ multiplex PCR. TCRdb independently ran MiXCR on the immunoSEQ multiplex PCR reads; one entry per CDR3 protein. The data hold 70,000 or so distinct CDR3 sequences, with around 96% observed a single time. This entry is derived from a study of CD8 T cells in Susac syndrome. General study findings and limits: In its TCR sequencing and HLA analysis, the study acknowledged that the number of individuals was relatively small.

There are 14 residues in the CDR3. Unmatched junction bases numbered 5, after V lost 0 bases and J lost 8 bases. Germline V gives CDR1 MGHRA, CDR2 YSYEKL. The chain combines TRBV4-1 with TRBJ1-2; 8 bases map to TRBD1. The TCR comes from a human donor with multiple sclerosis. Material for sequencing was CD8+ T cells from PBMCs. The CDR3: CASSQEPGDRGYTF. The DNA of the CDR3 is TGCGCCAGCAGCCAAGAGCCCGGGGACAGGGGCTACACCTTC.